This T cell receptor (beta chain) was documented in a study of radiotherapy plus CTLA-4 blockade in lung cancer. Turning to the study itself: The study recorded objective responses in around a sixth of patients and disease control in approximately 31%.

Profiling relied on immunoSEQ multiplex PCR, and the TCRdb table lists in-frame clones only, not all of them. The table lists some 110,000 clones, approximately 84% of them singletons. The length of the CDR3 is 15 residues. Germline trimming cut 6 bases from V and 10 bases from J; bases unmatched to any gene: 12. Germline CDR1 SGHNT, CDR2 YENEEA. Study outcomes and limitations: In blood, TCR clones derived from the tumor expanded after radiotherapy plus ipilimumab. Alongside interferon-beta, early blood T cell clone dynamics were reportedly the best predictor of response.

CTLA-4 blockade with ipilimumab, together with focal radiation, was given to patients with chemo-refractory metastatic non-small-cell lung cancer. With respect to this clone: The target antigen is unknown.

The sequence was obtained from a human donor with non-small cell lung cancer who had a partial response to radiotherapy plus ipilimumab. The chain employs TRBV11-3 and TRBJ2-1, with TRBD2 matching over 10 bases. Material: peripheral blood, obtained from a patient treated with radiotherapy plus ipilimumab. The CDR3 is CASRDSGRSSAEQFF. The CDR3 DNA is TGTGCCAGCAGAGATAGCGGGAGGTCCAGCGCGGAGCAGTTCTTC.